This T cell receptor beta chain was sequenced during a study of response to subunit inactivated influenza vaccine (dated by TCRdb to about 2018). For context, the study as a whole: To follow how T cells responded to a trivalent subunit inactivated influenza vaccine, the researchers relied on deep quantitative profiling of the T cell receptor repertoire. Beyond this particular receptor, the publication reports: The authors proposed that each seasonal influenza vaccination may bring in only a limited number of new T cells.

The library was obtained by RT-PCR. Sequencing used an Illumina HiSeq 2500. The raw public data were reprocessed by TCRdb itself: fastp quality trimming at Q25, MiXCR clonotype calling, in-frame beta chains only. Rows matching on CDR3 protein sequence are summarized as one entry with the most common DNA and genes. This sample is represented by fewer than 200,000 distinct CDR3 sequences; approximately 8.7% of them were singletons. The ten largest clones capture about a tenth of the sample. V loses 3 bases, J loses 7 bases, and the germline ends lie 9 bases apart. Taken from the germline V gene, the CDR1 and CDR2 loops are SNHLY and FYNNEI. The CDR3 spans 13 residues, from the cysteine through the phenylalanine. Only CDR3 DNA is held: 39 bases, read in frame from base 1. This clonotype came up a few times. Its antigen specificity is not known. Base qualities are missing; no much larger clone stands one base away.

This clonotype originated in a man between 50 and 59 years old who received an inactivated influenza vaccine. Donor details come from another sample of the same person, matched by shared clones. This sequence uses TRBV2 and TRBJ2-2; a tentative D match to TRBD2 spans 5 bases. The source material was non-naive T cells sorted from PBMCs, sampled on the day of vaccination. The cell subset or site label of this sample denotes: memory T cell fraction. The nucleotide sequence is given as TGTGCCAGCAGTGAGGAGGTGATCGGGGAGCTGTTTTTT. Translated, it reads CASSEEVIGELFF. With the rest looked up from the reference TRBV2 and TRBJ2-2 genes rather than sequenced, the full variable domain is EPEVTQTPSHQVTQMGQEVILRCVPISNHLYFYWYRQILGQKVEFLVSFYNNEISEKSEIFDDQFSVERPDGSNFTLKIRSTKLEDSAMYFCASSEEVIGELFFGEGSRLTVL.